This TCR beta chain originates from a study of T cell responses to AZD1222 COVID-19 vaccine. Points from the study as a whole: Repertoires were collected only later (after the peak T cell response had occurred).

The CDR3 is 13 amino acids. The ends were cut back, 7 bases at V and 2 bases at J, with 11 bases in the middle. Germline lookup yields CDR1 LNHDA and CDR2 SQIVND (reference sequence). This clone appeared once. Its antigen is undetermined. Measured with immunoSEQ multiplex PCR; TCRdb has only the in-frame clones, and not every one. The top ten hold roughly 8.9% of the sample, which has 95,000 to 150,000 clones, over 85% seen once. This TCR was sampled from an adult in good health. Sequencing used peripheral blood, obtained on day 0 of AZD1222 vaccination. The chain couples TRBV19 to TRBJ1-2; D remains unclear. The CDR3 reads CASTGNTNYGYTF. The CDR3 nucleotides read TGTGCCAGTACTGGGAATACCAACTATGGCTACACCTTC.